What follows are 22 T cell receptor beta chains derived from one specimen sequenced in a study of brain metastases from non-small cell lung cancer. TCRdb's table, derived via immunoSEQ multiplex PCR, lists solely in-frame clones and lacks some. The data show 14,000 to 15,000 clones, over 80% seen once. The sequencing sample was made of primary lung tumor tissue. The receptors here all came from a donor at least 40 years old with non-small cell lung cancer.

The genes are TRBV18 and TRBJ2-1, with D perhaps matching TRBD2 (5 bases). Trimming left V 3 bases short and J 6 bases short, with 9 bases between. This CDR3 is 13 amino acids long. CDR1 is KGHSH and CDR2 is LQKENI in the germline V gene. As DNA, the CDR3 is TGTGCCAGCTCACCGTCTACTAGCAATGAGCAGTTCTTC. Its protein is CASSPSTSNEQFF.

The genes are TRBV24-1 and TRBJ1-1; a possible D gene is TRBD1 (6 bases). The germline V gene encodes CDR1 KGHDR and CDR2 SFDVKD. The CDR3 runs to 12 residues. Trimming pared 3 bases from V and 7 bases from J, leaving 8 bases between. CDR3 sequence reads: CATSDAQGEAFF. The CDR3 DNA follows: TGTGCCACCAGTGATGCACAGGGTGAAGCTTTCTTT.

The CDR3, as DNA: TGTGCCAGCAGTTGGGGACAGGGGAATTCACCCCTCCACTTT. This sequence encodes CASSWGQGNSPLHF. The chain employs TRBV6-5 and TRBJ1-6; 10 bases match TRBD1. Germline trimming cut 4 bases from V and 7 bases from J; bases unmatched to any gene: 1. The germline gives CDR1 MNHEY, CDR2 SVGAGI. This CDR3 region has 14 residues.

This rearrangement joins TRBV5-1 to TRBJ2-3, with 11 bases that match TRBD2. CDR3 length: 16 amino acids. Germline values: CDR1 SGHRS, CDR2 YFSETQ. With 3 bases clipped from V and 2 bases from J, the junction kept 5 bases outside the gene matches. This CDR3 is CASSSTTSGDTDTQYF. For the CDR3, the DNA is TGCGCCAGCAGCTCCACGACTAGCGGGGACACAGATACGCAGTATTTT.

V is TRBV6-6 and J is TRBJ2-5, with D possibly being TRBD1 (6 bases). CDR1 MNHNY and CDR2 SVGAGI come from the germline V gene (reference sequence). The CDR3 runs to 14 residues. With 1 base removed from V and 2 bases from J, the gap between germline ends came to 8 bases. The CDR3 bases are TGTGCCAGCAGTTACTTAGGACAGCAAGAGACCCAGTACTTC. This encodes CASSYLGQQETQYF.

This clone turned up a few times. The chain carries TRBV6-2 or TRBV6-3 and TRBJ1-2; no reliable D call. Trimming took off 4 bases at V and 9 bases at J, with 12 bases between the two ends. Germline values: CDR1 MNHEY, CDR2 SVGEGT. The CDR3 sequence is 12 residues long. CDR3 amino acids: CASSFPGGSYTF. In DNA, the CDR3 is TGTGCCAGCAGTTTCCCAGGTGGGAGCTACACCTTC.

This chain connects TRBV12-5 to TRBJ1-1, with 7 positions matching TRBD1. With 6 bases clipped from V and 1 base from J, the junction kept 11 bases outside the gene matches. This CDR3 comprises 16 residues. Germline V CDR1 and CDR2: LGHNT, FRNRAP. CDR3 bases: TGTGCTAGTGGCCCACTCAGGGGGATGGGGAACACTGAAGCTTTCTTT. Residues: CASGPLRGMGNTEAFF.

The chain is built from TRBV3-1 (or the pseudogene TRBV3-2) and TRBJ1-1; D is uncertain. In germline, CDR1 is LGHDT, CDR2 YNNKEL (reference sequence). V lost 0 bases to trimming and J lost 1 base, with 6 bases between them. This CDR3 has 14 residues. This CDR3 is CASSQEWQNTEAFF. CDR3 bases: TGTGCCAGCAGCCAAGAATGGCAGAACACTGAAGCTTTCTTT.

The chain uses TRBV6-6 and TRBJ1-3; a possible D gene is TRBD1 (5 bases). Germline assignment: CDR1 MNHNY and CDR2 SVGAGI (reference sequence). The CDR3 contains 15 residues. V lost 6 bases and J lost 3, with 15 bases in between. The CDR3 nucleotides are TGTGCCAGCAGATTGGACGGGGGGTATGGAAACACCATATATTTT. It is translated as CASRLDGGYGNTIYF.

V usage is TRBV12-3 or TRBV12-4 and J usage is TRBJ2-7; D unclear. The CDR3 covers 12 residues. V was shortened by 5 bases and J by 12 bases, with 17 bases between the two germline ends. CDR3 protein: CASSHTSSRRYF. As DNA, the CDR3 is TGTGCCAGCAGTCACACCTCCTCAAGGAGGTACTTC.

With respect to this clone: A much more abundant neighbour one base away suggests this may be a read error. Other nucleotide sequences in the sample specify the same CDR3. This rearrangement joins TRBV10-3 to TRBJ1-5; D is undetermined. Trimming stripped 4 bases from V and 1 base from J, with 8 bases between. CDR1 is ENHRY, CDR2 SYGVKD, per germline. This CDR3 has 14 residues. The CDR3 spells CAISGAGSNQPQHF. The CDR3 bases are TGTGCCATCAGTGGAGCAGGAAGCAATCAGCCCCAGCATTTT.

V gene TRBV5-1 combines with J gene TRBJ2-3, with TRBD1 identical over 9 bases. Germline lookup yields CDR1 SGHRS and CDR2 YFSETQ. CDR3 length equals 16 residues. V was pared by 3 bases and J by 1 base, with 6 bases of the junction left unmatched. The CDR3 nucleotides are TGCGCCAGCAGCTGGAACCGGGACAGGGGCACAGATACGCAGTATTTT. Translating gives CASSWNRDRGTDTQYF.

The chain employs TRBV7-8 and TRBJ1-1; TRBD1 might be the D (6 bases). This CDR3 has 16 amino acids. The ends were cut back, 6 bases at V and 2 bases at J, with 19 bases in the middle. CDR1 SGHVS and CDR2 FQNEAQ come from the germline V gene. The CDR3 here is CASSSRPGHLNTEAFF. The CDR3, as DNA: TGTGCCAGCAGTTCCCGCCCGGGACACCTTAACACTGAAGCTTTCTTT.

This clone was detected only a few times. CDR3 region: CAWSGKGSGYTF. DNA of the CDR3: TGTGCCTGGAGTGGAAAGGGGTCCGGCTACACCTTC. This sequence joins TRBV30 and TRBJ1-2; D might be TRBD1 (5 bases). The CDR3 has 12 amino acids. V was clipped by 1 base and J by 8 bases, with 11 bases between them. The germline V gene encodes CDR1 GTSNPN and CDR2 SVGIG (reference sequence).

The gene calls are TRBV19 and TRBJ2-3, with D possibly TRBD2 on 6 matching bases. Trimming left V 4 bases short and J 11 bases short, with 22 bases between. The CDR3 has 15 residues. Looked up from germline, CDR1 is LNHDA and CDR2 is SQIVND (reference sequence). CDR3 region: CASSNHGGTSRGQYF. CDR3 nucleotide sequence: TGTGCCAGTAGTAACCATGGGGGGACTTCCCGCGGGCAGTATTTT.

This clone has a handful of counts. The gene calls are TRBV7-6 and TRBJ1-5; D is ambiguous. The CDR3 runs 13 residues. Trimming cost V 5 bases and J 4 bases, with 9 bases left between them. Germline V CDR1 and CDR2: SGHVS, FNYEAQ. The CDR3 bases are TGTGCCAGCAGCCCGACTCATAATCAGCCCCAGCATTTT. Amino acids: CASSPTHNQPQHF. The variable domain in full, completed from reference TRBV7-6 and TRBJ1-5, reads GAGVSQSPRYKVTKRGQDVALRCDPISGHVSLYWYRQALGQGPEFLTYFNYEAQQDKSGLPNDRFSAERPEGSISTLTIQRTEQRDSAMYRCASSPTHNQPQHFGDGTRLSIL.

This sequence joins TRBV6-1 and TRBJ2-1; 11 bases line up with TRBD1. Germline V lookup: CDR1 MNHNS, CDR2 SASEGT. This CDR3 spans 17 amino acids. J was trimmed by 4 bases and V by 3 bases; bases with no gene match: 8. The CDR3 reads CASSDTRTGGWYNEQFF. CDR3 bases: TGTGCCAGCAGTGATACCCGGACAGGGGGCTGGTACAATGAGCAGTTCTTC.

The gene calls are TRBV30 and TRBJ1-5; TRBD1 is a possible D gene (6 bases). The CDR3 covers 14 residues. V lost 1 base and J 6 bases, leaving 13 bases between the germline ends. The germline CDR1 and CDR2 sequences are GTSNPN and SVGIG (reference sequence). The CDR3 loop reads CAWSGGETGQPQHF. Written as DNA, the CDR3 is TGTGCCTGGAGTGGGGGGGAGACAGGTCAGCCCCAGCATTTT.

The V gene is TRBV7-3, the J gene TRBJ1-1; the D is unclear. CDR1 and CDR2 (germline): SGHTA, FQGTGA. The CDR3 contains 13 residues. The V end lost 2 bases, the J end lost 4 bases, and 8 bases lay between the germline ends. The CDR3 DNA reads as TGTGCCAGCAGCTTAGAGGGCGTCACTGAAGCTTTCTTT. The encoded protein is CASSLEGVTEAFF.

This clone was detected once. This chain links TRBV29-1 with TRBJ2-3, with D unresolved. V dropped 0 bases and J dropped 2 bases, with 3 bases sitting between them. Germline CDR1 is SQVTM and CDR2 is ANQGSEA. This CDR3 is 12 amino acids long. The CDR3 DNA is TGCAGCGTTGAAGACTTCACAGATACGCAGTATTTT. Translated: CSVEDFTDTQYF.

The rearrangement uses TRBV19 and TRBJ2-3; 9 bases fit TRBD1. The CDR3 totals 14 residues. Trimming cost V 7 bases and J 2 bases; bases outside gene matches: 4. In germline, CDR1 is LNHDA, CDR2 SQIVND (reference sequence). CDR3 protein: CASKGTGITDTQYF. As DNA, the CDR3 is TGTGCCAGTAAGGGGACAGGGATCACAGATACGCAGTATTTT.

The J gene is TRBJ2-1, the V gene TRBV4-3; no firm D call. CDR3 length: 14 amino acids. The germline gives CDR1 LGHNA, CDR2 YSLEER. With 0 bases removed from V and 6 bases from J, the gap between germline ends came to 9 bases. The CDR3 region has the DNA TGCGCCAGCAGCCAAGATCAGCGTGGCAATGAGCAGTTCTTC. As protein: CASSQDQRGNEQFF.